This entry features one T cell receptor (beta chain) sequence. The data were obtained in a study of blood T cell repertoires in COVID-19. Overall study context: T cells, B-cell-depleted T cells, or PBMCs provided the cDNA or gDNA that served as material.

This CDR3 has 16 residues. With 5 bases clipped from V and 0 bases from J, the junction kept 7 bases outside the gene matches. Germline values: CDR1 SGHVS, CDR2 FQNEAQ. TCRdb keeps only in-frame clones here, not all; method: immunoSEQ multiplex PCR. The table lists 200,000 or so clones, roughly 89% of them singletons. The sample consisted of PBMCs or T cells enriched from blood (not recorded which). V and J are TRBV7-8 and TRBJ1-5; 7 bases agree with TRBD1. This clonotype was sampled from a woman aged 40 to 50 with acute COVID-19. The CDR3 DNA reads TGTGCCAGCAGCCTCACAGGGGCTTATAGCAATCAGCCCCAGCATTTT. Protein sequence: CASSLTGAYSNQPQHF.